Following are 13 T cell receptor beta chains from one sample sequenced in a study of T cell responses to AZD1222 COVID-19 vaccine. Profiling relied on immunoSEQ multiplex PCR, and the TCRdb table lists in-frame clones only, not all of them. The sample records some 140,000 clones, approximately 88% being singletons. The sample was peripheral blood, taken on day 0 of AZD1222 vaccination. The origin of the receptors is an adult in good health.

This clone was recorded a few times. This chain joins TRBV2 and TRBJ1-1; 7 nucleotides align to TRBD1. V shed 6 bases and J 4 bases; nucleotides not matched to a gene: 8. Per germline, CDR1 SNHLY and CDR2 FYNNEI. This CDR3 has 14 amino acids. For the CDR3, the DNA is TGTGCCAGCAGGACCGACAGGGTTAGCACTGAAGCTTTCTTT. Its translation is CASRTDRVSTEAFF.

This sequence joins TRBV4-2 and TRBJ2-1; D could derive from TRBD1 or TRBD2 (5 bases each). Per the germline V gene, CDR1 is LGHNA and CDR2 is YNFKEQ. Between the trimmed V and J ends, which lost 1 base and 6 bases, there was a span of 16 bases. This CDR3 spans 16 amino acids. CDR3 protein: CASSQGADTAGNEQFF. The CDR3 DNA reads TGTGCCAGCAGCCAAGGAGCGGACACCGCCGGCAATGAGCAGTTCTTC.

The chain carries TRBV30 and TRBJ2-2, with D possibly matching TRBD1 (5 bases). The germline V gene has CDR1 GTSNPN and CDR2 SVGIG (reference sequence). V was shortened by 2 bases and J by 1 base, with 8 bases between the two germline ends. This CDR3 has 14 residues. Here the CDR3 DNA reads TGTGCCTGGAGTAGGGGCCGGAACACCGGGGAGCTGTTTTTT. Its translation is CAWSRGRNTGELFF.

The chain is built from TRBV28 and TRBJ1-4, with D possibly matching TRBD1 (5 bases). Germline V CDR1 and CDR2: MDHEN, SYDVKM. The length of the CDR3 is 14 residues. Between the trimmed V and J ends, which lost 10 bases and 8 bases, there was a span of 20 bases. CDR3 DNA: TGTGCCACCTATCCGGGGGGTAGTCCCGAAAAACTGTTTTTT. Translated, it gives CATYPGGSPEKLFF.

The chain carries TRBV6-5 and TRBJ2-5; weak D call: TRBD2 (5 bases). CDR1 and CDR2 (germline): MNHEY, SVGAGI. The CDR3 contains 13 residues. Trimming took 4 bases from V and 4 from J, leaving 10 bases between them. CDR3 sequence: CASSWASRETQYF. CDR3 DNA: TGTGCCAGCAGTTGGGCTAGCAGAGAGACCCAGTACTTC.

The genes are TRBV24-1 and TRBJ2-1; 8 nucleotides line up with TRBD1. Germline V gives CDR1 KGHDR, CDR2 SFDVKD. Trimming cost V 9 bases and J 4 bases; bases outside gene matches: 4. The CDR3 contains 13 residues. CDR3 residues: CATQGQGYNEQFF. The CDR3 region has the DNA TGTGCCACCCAAGGACAGGGTTACAATGAGCAGTTCTTC.

The chain is built from TRBV5-1 and TRBJ2-1; D is undetermined. V lost 6 bases and J lost 6, with 10 bases in between. The CDR3 is 12 residues long. The germline gives CDR1 SGHRS, CDR2 YFSETQ. The CDR3 DNA follows: TGCGCCAGCAAAGTTCCGGGCAATGAGCAGTTCTTC. Its protein is CASKVPGNEQFF.

In this sample, this clone turned up once. This rearrangement joins TRBV7-6 to TRBJ2-7, with 10 nucleotides matching TRBD1. Germline lookup yields CDR1 SGHVS and CDR2 FNYEAQ. The CDR3 length is 15 residues. V dropped 1 base and J dropped 4; count of bases not matched to a gene: 4. The CDR3 reads CASSLETGGFYEQYF. The DNA for the CDR3 is TGTGCCAGCAGCTTAGAGACAGGGGGCTTTTACGAGCAGTACTTC.

V gene TRBV28 combines with J gene TRBJ2-1; 8 nucleotides match TRBD1. Germline V CDR1 and CDR2: MDHEN, SYDVKM. V lost 5 bases to trimming and J lost 5 bases; unmatched junction nucleotides: 8. CDR3 length: 15 residues. CDR3 residues: CASSPDRGRNNEQFF. The CDR3 DNA follows: TGTGCCAGCAGTCCAGACAGGGGAAGGAACAATGAGCAGTTCTTC.

V is TRBV15 and J is TRBJ1-2, with 8 nucleotides matching TRBD1. The CDR3 length is 17 residues. Germline V gene sequence: CDR1 LNHNV, CDR2 YYDKDF (reference sequence). V was clipped by 2 bases and J by 5 bases; unmatched bases: 13. For the CDR3, the DNA is TGTGCCACCAGCAGATCGACAGGGGTCCGCCCTCAATATGGCTACACCTTC. Amino acids: CATSRSTGVRPQYGYTF.

V gene TRBV19 combines with J gene TRBJ1-4, with no clear D. The V gene lost 3 bases and the J gene lost 7 bases, with 3 bases spanning the gap. Germline CDR1 LNHDA, CDR2 SQIVND (reference sequence). The CDR3 covers 11 residues. The CDR3 DNA reads as TGTGCCAGTAGTATCGGTGAAAAACTGTTTTTT. It is translated as CASSIGEKLFF.

This clone occurred a few times. The chain carries TRBV9 and TRBJ1-2; TRBD1 aligns across 7 bases. The CDR3 consists of 16 residues. In germline, CDR1 is SGDLS, CDR2 YYNGEE. The ends lost 3 bases at V and 0 bases at J; junction bases unmatched: 8. The CDR3 reads CASSGEGAKANYGYTF. CDR3 DNA: TGTGCCAGCAGCGGGGAGGGGGCTAAAGCTAACTATGGCTACACCTTC.

This clone was observed a few times. The sample contains more than one DNA sequence encoding this CDR3. The V call is TRBV19, the J call TRBJ1-1; D call uncertain. Germline values: CDR1 LNHDA, CDR2 SQIVND (reference sequence). Trimming removed 1 base at V and 0 bases at J, with 3 bases between. The CDR3 is 13 amino acids. CDR3 loop: CASSIGVNTEAFF. The CDR3, as DNA: TGTGCCAGTAGTATAGGGGTGAACACTGAAGCTTTCTTT.